The rows below give T cell receptor beta chains drawn from one sample of a study of T cell responses to AZD1222 COVID-19 vaccine. Data came from immunoSEQ multiplex PCR; TCRdb stores just in-frame clones and leaves some out. Here the sample spans roughly 120,000 clones, over 75% being singletons. The sequences come from peripheral blood, collected on day 0 of AZD1222 vaccination. Receptors were obtained from an adult in good health. Each CDR3 is given with its conserved first and last residue. D genes are given only for firm matches. Clone sizes are given selectively: once, few, many, or a class where the clone is expanded.

>TRBV7-9|-|once|TRBJ2-5
TGTGCCAGCAGCCCCCTCCTAGGGGAGACCCAGTACTTC
CASSPLLGETQYF
>TRBV15|-|-|TRBJ1-2
TGTGCCACCAGCATCACAGGACAGTACTATGGCTACACCTTC
CATSITGQYYGYTF
>TRBV25-1|TRBD2|few|TRBJ2-4
TGTGCCAGCAGTACACGTCAAGGGGCGGGGGGCTCAAACATTCAGTACTTC
CASSTRQGAGGSNIQYF
>TRBV3-1/TRBV3-2|-|-|TRBJ2-3
TGTGCCAGCAGCCTCGGGGGATTGAGCACAGATACGCAGTATTTT
CASSLGGLSTDTQYF
>TRBV7-9|-|-|TRBJ1-4
TGTGCCAGCAGCCCCCGCGGAGGGGAAACTGAAAAACTGTTTTTT
CASSPRGGETEKLFF
>TRBV27|TRBD1|-|TRBJ2-5
TGTGCCAGCAGTCCGACAGGGGCCCAAGAGACCCAGTACTTC
CASSPTGAQETQYF
>TRBV29-1|-|-|TRBJ1-2
TGCAGCACTTGGGACAATGGGATCCGAACCTTGAATGGCTACACCTTC
CSTWDNGIRTLNGYTF
>TRBV19|TRBD1|-|TRBJ2-6
TGTGCCAGTTCCGGGACAGGTCCCCTCGGGGCCAACGTCCTGACTTTC
CASSGTGPLGANVLTF
>TRBV19|-|-|TRBJ2-7
TGTGCCAGTAGTATACGCGGGGTAGGTCCCTCCTACGAGCAGTACTTC
CASSIRGVGPSYEQYF
>TRBV6-5|-|-|TRBJ2-2
TGTGCCAGCACCACCAGGGGGGAAGGGGAGCTGTTTTTT
CASTTRGEGELFF
>TRBV28|TRBD1|-|TRBJ1-2
TGTGCCAGCACCCAGACCGGGACAGGGGAAATGTTTTTTGGCTACACCTTC
CASTQTGTGEMFFGYTF
>TRBV19|-|-|TRBJ2-1
TGTGCCAGTAGTTTTGGTGGATACAATGAGCAGTTCTTC
CASSFGGYNEQFF
>TRBV2|-|-|TRBJ1-4
TGTGCCAGCAGCGCCGGGTCGGGCAGGGAGTTTTTT
CASSAGSGREFF
>TRBV5-5|-|-|TRBJ1-3
TGTGCCAGCAGCCCAGACATACGACTCTCTGGAAACACCATATATTTT
CASSPDIRLSGNTIYF
>TRBV7-8|-|-|TRBJ2-5
TGTGCCAGCAGCTTACTAGGACAACGAGAGACCCAGTACTTC
CASSLLGQRETQYF
>TRBV4-2|-|-|TRBJ2-5
TGTGCCAGCAGCCAAGTGATCGGCCCGATTCAAGAGACCCAGTACTTC
CASSQVIGPIQETQYF
>TRBV15|-|-|TRBJ2-2
TGTGCCACCAGCAGAGACCAGGGGCCAGCCGGGGAGCTGTTTTTT
CATSRDQGPAGELFF
>TRBV2|TRBD1|-|TRBJ1-5
TGTGCCAGCAACCCAGGACAGGGGGCCAATCAGCCCCAGCATTTT
CASNPGQGANQPQHF
>TRBV6-5|-|-|TRBJ1-5
TGTGCCAGCAGGGACCCGGGATCAAATCAGCCCCAGCATTTT
CASRDPGSNQPQHF
>TRBV20-1|-|-|TRBJ2-5
TGCAGTGCTAGTGTTGTTGGGACTCAAGAGACCCAGTACTTC
CSASVVGTQETQYF
>TRBV15|-|-|TRBJ1-1
TGTGCCACCAGCAGAGAAAACAGAAACACTGAAGCTTTCTTT
CATSRENRNTEAFF
>TRBV4-2|-|once|TRBJ1-1
TGTGCCAGCAGCCAAGATAGAGGGGGCACTGAAGCTTTCTTT
CASSQDRGGTEAFF
>TRBV4-2|-|-|TRBJ2-1
TGTGCCAGCAGCCAAGAAGTCAGCTCCTACAATGAGCAGTTCTTC
CASSQEVSSYNEQFF
>TRBV28|TRBD1|-|TRBJ2-7
TGTGCCAGCAGGGGGACAGGGGGGACCTACGAGCAGTACTTC
CASRGTGGTYEQYF
>TRBV28|TRBD1|-|TRBJ1-1
TGTGCCAGCAGTTTACGAATGACAGGGTTTGGGGCTTTCTTT
CASSLRMTGFGAFF
>TRBV7-2|-|-|TRBJ2-7
TGTGCCAGCACACCACCGGGACTGAATTACGAGCAGTACTTC
CASTPPGLNYEQYF
>TRBV6-2/TRBV6-3|TRBD2|-|TRBJ2-1
TGTGCCAGCAGCTCAAGACTAGCCGAGAGATACAATGAGCAGTTCTTC
CASSSRLAERYNEQFF
>TRBV2|TRBD1|-|TRBJ2-7
TGTGCCAGCAGTCTATGGACAGGGGGAGGCGAGCAGTACTTC
CASSLWTGGGEQYF
>TRBV7-9|TRBD1|-|TRBJ1-1
TGTGCCAGCAAAGAACAGGGGATCCACACTGAAGCTTTCTTT
CASKEQGIHTEAFF
>TRBV20-1|-|-|TRBJ1-5
TGCAGTGCTAGTGGGGTGGGCAATCAGCCCCAGCATTTT
CSASGVGNQPQHF
>TRBV3-1/TRBV3-2|-|-|TRBJ2-5
TGTGCCAGCAGCCAAGATTCCAGGGGGGACGAACATTTTAGGGAGACCCAGTACTTC
CASSQDSRGDEHFRETQYF
>TRBV7-2|-|-|TRBJ2-7
TGTGCCAGCAGTCCCCGTGCCTCCTACGAGCAGTACTTC
CASSPRASYEQYF
>TRBV3-1/TRBV3-2|-|-|TRBJ1-1
TGTGCCAGCAGCCCTCACGACAGTGAAGCTTTCTTT
CASSPHDSEAFF
>TRBV3-1/TRBV3-2|TRBD1|-|TRBJ2-7
TGTGCCAGCAGCCAAGATATAGCGGACAGGGGTGTGCAGTACTTC
CASSQDIADRGVQYF
>TRBV11-3|-|-|TRBJ1-1
TGTGCCAGCAGCCGTTCGGGGAACACTGAAGCTTTCTTT
CASSRSGNTEAFF
>TRBV5-1|-|-|TRBJ1-4
TGCGCCAGCAGCCATTCTAATGAAAAACTGTTTTTT
CASSHSNEKLFF
>TRBV6-6|-|-|TRBJ2-2
TGTGCCAGCAGTCCGGTGACGGACTCGGCGAACACCGGGGAGCTGTTTTTT
CASSPVTDSANTGELFF
>TRBV12-3/TRBV12-4|-|once|TRBJ2-2
TGTGCCAGCAGTGGCCCGAGCACCGGGGAGCTGTTTTTT
CASSGPSTGELFF
>TRBV3-1/TRBV3-2|-|-|TRBJ1-1
TGTGCCAGCAGCCAAAAAGCTTTCTTT
CASSQKAFF
>TRBV15|-|-|TRBJ2-7
TGTGCCACCAGCAGGCTGCAGGGGAAATTTGACGAGCAGTACTTC
CATSRLQGKFDEQYF
>TRBV12-5|-|-|TRBJ1-5
TGTGCTAGTGGTTTGGGACCGAACAATCAGCCCCAGCATTTT
CASGLGPNNQPQHF
>TRBV7-2|-|once|TRBJ1-5
TGTGCCAGCAGCTCCCCGATGGGCGGAGGCAATCAGCCCCAGCATTTT
CASSSPMGGGNQPQHF
>TRBV4-3|TRBD1|once|TRBJ2-7
TGCGCCAGCAGCCAAAGGTACAGGGGCGCCAGATACGAGCAGTACTTC
CASSQRYRGARYEQYF
>TRBV7-2|TRBD1|-|TRBJ1-2
TGTGCCAGCAGCTCCCGGACAGGGAACTATGGCTACACCTTC
CASSSRTGNYGYTF
>TRBV9|-|-|TRBJ2-1
TGTGCCAGCAGCGACGCCTGGGAGCAGTTCTTC
CASSDAWEQFF